Listed below are T cell receptor beta chains from one sample, sequenced in a study of OX40 agonist ivuxolimab in advanced cancers. The assay was immunoSEQ multiplex PCR, and TCRdb's table has in-frame clones only and misses some. The sample shows approximately 94,000 clones, about 85% of them seen only once. Sample: CD4+ or CD8+ T cells sorted from blood, taken in a trial of the OX40 agonist ivuxolimab. Receptors were obtained from an adult with an advanced solid tumor such as melanoma, head and neck, liver or kidney cancer. CDR3s include the opening cysteine and the closing phenylalanine or tryptophan. A D gene is named only where the DNA matches it firmly. Clone size is given for some rows only: seen once, a few or many times, or a class if the clone is expanded.

TRBV5-1	TRBD1	TRBJ2-2	-	CASSQRPTGSKEELFF	TGCGCCAGCAGCCAGAGACCGACAGGGTCGAAGGAGGAGCTGTTTTTT
TRBV27	-	TRBJ2-2	-	CASSLLQGGYTGELFF	TGTGCCAGCAGTTTACTACAGGGAGGTTACACCGGGGAGCTGTTTTTT
TRBV28	-	TRBJ1-6	few	CASSLPESPLHF	TGTGCCAGCAGCCTTCCCGAATCACCCCTCCACTTT
TRBV28	TRBD1	TRBJ2-1	-	CASSPLRQGVEQFF	TGTGCCAGCAGTCCCCTACGACAGGGGGTTGAGCAGTTCTTC
TRBV28	-	TRBJ1-5	-	CASSPGYRQPQHF	TGTGCCAGCAGCCCAGGGTATCGTCAGCCCCAGCATTTT
TRBV10-3	-	TRBJ1-4	-	CAISGSGEKLFF	TGTGCCATCAGTGGGTCCGGCGAAAAACTGTTTTTT
TRBV28	-	TRBJ2-1	-	CASSLSRDLRVDEQFF	TGTGCCAGCAGTCTATCCCGAGATCTCCGAGTGGATGAGCAGTTCTTC
TRBV28	TRBD2	TRBJ2-7	once	CASSLGGVYEQYF	TGTGCCAGCAGTTTGGGGGGGGTCTACGAGCAGTACTTC
TRBV10-2	TRBD1	TRBJ1-4	-	CASSSRGPNEKLFF	TGCGCCAGCAGTAGCAGGGGGCCTAATGAAAAACTGTTTTTT
TRBV5-1	-	TRBJ2-3	-	CASSLEVRGATSTDTQYF	TGCGCCAGCAGCTTGGAAGTCAGGGGGGCCACTAGCACAGATACGCAGTATTTT
TRBV9	TRBD2	TRBJ2-3	-	CASSSRLAGGPGRDTQYF	TGTGCCAGCAGCTCCCGACTAGCGGGGGGGCCGGGTCGGGATACGCAGTATTTT
TRBV5-6	-	TRBJ2-5	once	CASSGRRIGGETQYF	TGTGCCAGCAGCGGAAGGCGTATTGGGGGGGAGACCCAGTACTTC
TRBV28	TRBD1	TRBJ1-1	-	CASATGGTEAFF	TGTGCCAGCGCCACAGGGGGCACTGAAGCTTTCTTT
TRBV5-1	-	TRBJ2-3	-	CASSPNTDTQYF	TGCGCCAGCAGCCCGAACACAGATACGCAGTATTTT
TRBV6-6	-	TRBJ1-1	once	CASRNPHGGGNTEAFF	TGTGCCAGCAGGAACCCCCACGGGGGGGGGAACACTGAAGCTTTCTTT
TRBV7-9	TRBD1	TRBJ1-2	-	CASSPRQGFYGYTF	TGTGCCAGCAGCCCACGACAGGGTTTTTATGGCTACACCTTC
TRBV11-2	-	TRBJ2-4	-	CASSLVFVAKNIQYF	TGTGCCAGCAGCTTAGTGTTTGTAGCCAAAAACATTCAGTACTTC
TRBV5-1	-	TRBJ1-1	-	CASRGGATEAFF	TGCGCCAGCAGAGGGGGGGCGACTGAAGCTTTCTTT
TRBV5-1	TRBD1	TRBJ1-4	-	CASSSTRGLGEKLFF	TGCGCCAGCAGCTCTACGAGGGGGCTGGGGGAAAAACTGTTTTTT
TRBV4-2	-	TRBJ1-1	few	CASSQDPYTEAFF	TGTGCCAGCAGCCAAGATCCCTACACTGAAGCTTTCTTT
TRBV19	-	TRBJ2-7	-	CASSIASSTGYYEQYF	TGTGCCAGTAGTATAGCGTCCTCTACAGGGTACTACGAGCAGTACTTC
TRBV2	TRBD2	TRBJ2-1	-	CASSGLAGGGEQFF	TGTGCCAGCAGTGGACTAGCGGGGGGTGGCGAGCAGTTCTTC
TRBV6-1	TRBD1	TRBJ2-4	once	CASSERGRGNIQYF	TGTGCCAGCAGTGAAAGGGGGCGCGGAAACATTCAGTACTTC
TRBV19	-	TRBJ2-2	-	CASSIGGRGTGELFF	TGTGCCAGTAGTATAGGGGGACGGGGGACCGGGGAGCTGTTTTTT
TRBV2	TRBD1	TRBJ1-2	-	CASRARQGSYGYTF	TGTGCCAGCAGGGCCCGACAGGGAAGCTATGGCTACACCTTC
TRBV2	-	TRBJ1-1	-	CASSEESDTEAFF	TGTGCCAGCAGTGAAGAGTCAGACACTGAAGCTTTCTTT
TRBV2	-	TRBJ1-5	-	CASSHSSGGNQPQHF	TGTGCCAGCAGTCACAGCAGCGGTGGCAATCAGCCCCAGCATTTT
TRBV10-1	-	TRBJ1-1	-	CASSEYRGTEAFF	TGCGCCAGCAGTGAATATCGGGGGACTGAAGCTTTCTTT
TRBV27	-	TRBJ1-1	-	CASSSALYTEAFF	TGTGCCAGCAGTTCTGCGCTTTACACTGAAGCTTTCTTT
TRBV30	-	TRBJ2-3	-	CAWSPSSRVTDTQYF	TGTGCCTGGAGTCCTTCATCCAGGGTCACAGATACGCAGTATTTT
TRBV30	TRBD1	TRBJ1-3	-	CAWSEGADTIYF	TGTGCCTGGAGTGAGGGGGCGGACACCATATATTTT
TRBV5-4	-	TRBJ1-6	-	CASSPGQSQRPLHF	TGTGCCAGCAGCCCTGGACAGAGTCAAAGACCCCTCCACTTT
TRBV7-8	-	TRBJ1-1	-	CASSLGQTNTEAFF	TGTGCCAGCAGCTTAGGACAGACGAACACTGAAGCTTTCTTT
TRBV2	-	TRBJ1-1	-	CASSQQGSNTEAFF	TGTGCCAGCAGTCAACAGGGATCGAACACTGAAGCTTTCTTT
TRBV5-1	-	TRBJ1-1	-	CASSLVGGNTEAFF	TGCGCCAGCAGCTTGGTAGGCGGGAACACTGAAGCTTTCTTT
TRBV5-4	-	TRBJ2-3	-	CASSASNPDTQYF	TGTGCCAGCAGCGCATCGAATCCAGATACGCAGTATTTT
TRBV2	-	TRBJ2-7	-	CASRLNGGLGYEQYF	TGTGCCAGCAGGTTGAATGGGGGTTTAGGCTACGAGCAGTACTTC
TRBV5-4	TRBD1	TRBJ1-1	-	CASSSGGGGRAEAFF	TGTGCCAGCAGCTCCGGGGGAGGGGGCAGAGCTGAAGCTTTCTTT
TRBV19	TRBD1	TRBJ1-2	-	CASSPWTGTRQSYGYTF	TGTGCCAGTAGTCCATGGACAGGGACGAGGCAGAGCTATGGCTACACCTTC
TRBV9	-	TRBJ1-2	few	CASSVAPGNYGYTF	TGTGCCAGCAGCGTAGCCCCGGGTAACTATGGCTACACCTTC
TRBV5-6	-	TRBJ2-5	-	CASSLGGTPQETQYF	TGTGCCAGCAGCTTGGGGGGTACGCCTCAAGAGACCCAGTACTTC
TRBV5-6	-	TRBJ2-4	-	CASSLAGAGWAKNIQYF	TGTGCCAGCAGCTTGGCGGGGGCGGGTTGGGCCAAAAACATTCAGTACTTC
TRBV29-1	-	TRBJ2-5	-	CSVDLSETQYF	TGCAGCGTTGATCTCTCAGAGACCCAGTACTTC
TRBV6-5	TRBD1	TRBJ2-5	-	CASSYSTGEETQYF	TGTGCCAGCAGTTACTCGACAGGGGAAGAGACCCAGTACTTC
TRBV27	TRBD1	TRBJ1-6	-	CAAADRGVSPLHF	TGTGCCGCAGCGGACAGGGGGGTTTCACCCCTCCACTTT
TRBV5-1	TRBD2	TRBJ2-2	-	CASSPSPGLAGGSTGELFF	TGCGCCAGCAGCCCATCCCCGGGACTAGCGGGGGGTAGTACCGGGGAGCTGTTTTTT
TRBV7-2	-	TRBJ2-1	-	CASSLVGVYDSYNEQFF	TGTGCCAGCAGCTTAGTCGGGGTGTATGACTCCTACAATGAGCAGTTCTTC
TRBV29-1	-	TRBJ2-2	few	CSARSTGTGELFF	TGCAGCGCCCGATCAACAGGGACCGGGGAGCTGTTTTTT
TRBV28	TRBD1	TRBJ2-1	-	CASSLIQGAKINEQFF	TGTGCCAGCAGTTTAATTCAGGGGGCAAAGATCAATGAGCAGTTCTTC
TRBV7-9	TRBD2	TRBJ2-7	-	CASSLSGTSGASSYEQYF	TGTGCCAGCAGCTTATCTGGGACTAGCGGGGCCAGCTCCTACGAGCAGTACTTC
TRBV9	-	TRBJ1-3	-	CASSVGSPGNTIYF	TGTGCCAGCAGCGTAGGAAGTCCTGGAAACACCATATATTTT
TRBV2	-	TRBJ2-7	-	CASKKRDAYEQYF	TGTGCCAGTAAAAAGAGGGACGCCTACGAGCAGTACTTC
TRBV6-1	-	TRBJ2-7	-	CASRTVHTSYEQYF	TGTGCCAGCAGGACAGTCCACACCTCCTACGAGCAGTACTTC
TRBV28	-	TRBJ1-1	once	CASSLRQSEAFF	TGTGCCAGCAGTTTAAGACAGTCGGAAGCTTTCTTT